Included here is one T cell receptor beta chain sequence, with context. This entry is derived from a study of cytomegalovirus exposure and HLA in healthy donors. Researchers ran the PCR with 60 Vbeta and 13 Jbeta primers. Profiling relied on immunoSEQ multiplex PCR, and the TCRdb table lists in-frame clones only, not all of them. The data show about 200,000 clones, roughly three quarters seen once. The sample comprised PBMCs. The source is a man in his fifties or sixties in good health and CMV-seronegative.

CDR3 in amino acids: CASSPTGGGINEQFF. CDR3 DNA sequence: TGTGCCAGCAGCCCTACAGGGGGGGGGATTAACGAGCAGTTCTTC. The rearrangement links TRBV7-6 to TRBJ2-1; possibly TRBD1 for D (8 bases). The germline gives CDR1 SGHVS, CDR2 FNYEAQ. Trimming removed 5 bases at V and 10 bases at J, with 21 bases between. There are 15 residues in the CDR3.